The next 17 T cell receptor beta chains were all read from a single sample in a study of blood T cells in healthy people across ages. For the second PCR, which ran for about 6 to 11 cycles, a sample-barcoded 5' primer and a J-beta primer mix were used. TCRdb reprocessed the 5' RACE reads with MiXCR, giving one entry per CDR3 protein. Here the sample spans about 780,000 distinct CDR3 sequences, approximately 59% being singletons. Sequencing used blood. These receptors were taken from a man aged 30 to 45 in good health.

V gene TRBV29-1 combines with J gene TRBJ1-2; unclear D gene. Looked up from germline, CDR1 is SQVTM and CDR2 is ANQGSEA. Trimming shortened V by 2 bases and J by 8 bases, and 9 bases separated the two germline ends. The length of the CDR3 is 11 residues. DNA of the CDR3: TGCAGCGTTGAACAGACTGGGGGCTACACCTTC. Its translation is CSVEQTGGYTF.

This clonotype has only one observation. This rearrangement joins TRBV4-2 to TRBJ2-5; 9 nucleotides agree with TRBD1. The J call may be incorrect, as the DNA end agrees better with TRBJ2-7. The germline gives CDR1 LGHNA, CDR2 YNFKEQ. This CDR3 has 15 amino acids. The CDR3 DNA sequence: TGTGCCAGCAGCCAAGCGACGGGACAGGGTTACGAGCAGTACTTC. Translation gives CASSQATGQGYEQYF.

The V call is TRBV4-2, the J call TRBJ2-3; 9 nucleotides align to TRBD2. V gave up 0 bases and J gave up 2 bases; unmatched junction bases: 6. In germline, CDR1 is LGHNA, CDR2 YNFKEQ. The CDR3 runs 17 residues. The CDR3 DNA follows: TGTGCCAGCAGCCAAGATCTAGCGGGGTCTATCACAGATACGCAGTATTTT. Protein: CASSQDLAGSITDTQYF.

CDR3 sequence reads: CASSLFGGTNTEAFF. Here the CDR3 DNA reads TGTGCCAGCAGCTTATTTGGGGGGACGAACACTGAAGCTTTCTTT. The genes are TRBV7-2 and TRBJ1-1, with a weak D call TRBD1 (5 bases). Germline V CDR1 and CDR2: SGHTA, FQGNSA. The CDR3 has 15 residues. The V end lost 2 bases, the J end lost 1 base, and 11 bases lay between the germline ends.

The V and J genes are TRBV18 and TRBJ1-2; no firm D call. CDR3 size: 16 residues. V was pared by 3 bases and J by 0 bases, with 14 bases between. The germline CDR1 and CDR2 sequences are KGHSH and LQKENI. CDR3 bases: TGTGCCAGCTCACCGGGAGGGAAACCTACTAACTATGGCTACACCTTC. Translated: CASSPGGKPTNYGYTF.

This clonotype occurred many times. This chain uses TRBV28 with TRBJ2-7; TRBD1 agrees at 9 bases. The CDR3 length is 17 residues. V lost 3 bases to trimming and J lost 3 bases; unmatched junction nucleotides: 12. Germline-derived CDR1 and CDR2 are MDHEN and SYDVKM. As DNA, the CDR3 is TGTGCCAGCAGTTTCGATAAAATGACAGGGGGGGTCTACGAGCAGTACTTC. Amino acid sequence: CASSFDKMTGGVYEQYF.

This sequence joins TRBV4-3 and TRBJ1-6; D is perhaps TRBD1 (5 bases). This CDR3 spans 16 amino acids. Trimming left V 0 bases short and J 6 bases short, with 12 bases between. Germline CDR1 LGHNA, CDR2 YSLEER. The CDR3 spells CASSQDARAGNSPLHF. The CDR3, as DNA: TGCGCCAGCAGCCAAGATGCCAGGGCGGGTAATTCACCCCTCCACTTT.

CDR3 sequence (DNA): TGTGCCAGCAGACTGGCCCCGGGACAACCATACAATGAGCAGTTCTTC. It translates to CASRLAPGQPYNEQFF. The chain joins TRBV28 to TRBJ2-1; D possibly corresponds to TRBD1 (6 bases). The CDR3 loop spans 16 amino acids. The V gene's germline CDR1 is MDHEN and CDR2 SYDVKM. Trimming left V 6 bases short and J 4 bases short, with 19 bases between.

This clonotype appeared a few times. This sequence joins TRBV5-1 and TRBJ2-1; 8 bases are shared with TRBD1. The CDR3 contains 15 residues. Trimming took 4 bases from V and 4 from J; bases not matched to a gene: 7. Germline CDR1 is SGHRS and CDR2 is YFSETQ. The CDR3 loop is CASSTGQGRYNEQFF. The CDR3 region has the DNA TGCGCCAGCAGCACCGGACAGGGTCGGTACAATGAGCAGTTCTTC.

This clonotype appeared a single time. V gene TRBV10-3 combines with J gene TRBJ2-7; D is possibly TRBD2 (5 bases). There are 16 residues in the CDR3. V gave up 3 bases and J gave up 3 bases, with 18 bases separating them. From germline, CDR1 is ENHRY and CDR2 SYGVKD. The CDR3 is CAISDDVEAEGYEQYF. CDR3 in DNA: TGTGCCATCAGTGACGACGTGGAGGCAGAAGGCTACGAGCAGTACTTC.

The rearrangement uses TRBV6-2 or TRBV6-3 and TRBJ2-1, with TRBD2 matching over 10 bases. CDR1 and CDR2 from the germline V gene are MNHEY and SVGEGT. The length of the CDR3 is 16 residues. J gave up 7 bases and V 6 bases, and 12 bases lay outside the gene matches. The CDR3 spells CASRDNKRGGWNEQFF. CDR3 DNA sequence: TGTGCCAGCAGAGATAACAAGCGGGGGGGTTGGAATGAGCAGTTCTTC.

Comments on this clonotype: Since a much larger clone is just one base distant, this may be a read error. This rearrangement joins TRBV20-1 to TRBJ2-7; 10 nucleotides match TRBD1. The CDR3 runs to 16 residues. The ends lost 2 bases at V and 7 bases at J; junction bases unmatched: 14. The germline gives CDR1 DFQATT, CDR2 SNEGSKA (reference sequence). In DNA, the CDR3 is TGCAGTGCTAGACCTCTCCGGGACAGGGGTTACAATGAGCAGTACTTC. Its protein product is CSARPLRDRGYNEQYF.

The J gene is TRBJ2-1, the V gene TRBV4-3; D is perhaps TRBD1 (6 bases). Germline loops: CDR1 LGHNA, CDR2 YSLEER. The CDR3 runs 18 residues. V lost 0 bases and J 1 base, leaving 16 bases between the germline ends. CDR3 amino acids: CASSQDGDTYSSYNEQFF. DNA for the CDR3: TGCGCCAGCAGCCAAGATGGGGACACCTACTCTTCCTACAATGAGCAGTTCTTC.

Here the CDR3 DNA reads TGCAGTGCACATGAGACAGGGATCAGGGAGCAGTTCTTC. It is translated as CSAHETGIREQFF. The chain employs TRBV20-1 and TRBJ2-1, with 7 bases matching TRBD1. The trim removed 6 bases at V and 10 bases at J, leaving 12 bases unmatched. Germline loops: CDR1 DFQATT, CDR2 SNEGSKA (reference sequence). The CDR3 is 13 residues long.

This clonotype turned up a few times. The CDR3 nucleotides are TGCGCCAGCAGCCAAGGTCAGAACTCTGGAAACACCATATATTTT. Encoded protein: CASSQGQNSGNTIYF. The chain combines TRBV4-3 with TRBJ1-3; D gene unclear. The V end was cut by 1 base, the J end by 0 bases, with 7 bases between. Germline CDR1 and CDR2: LGHNA and YSLEER. CDR3 length equals 15 residues.

CDR3 coding DNA: TGTGCCAGCAGCTTAAAATTTCAGCGGACGGGGACCCAGTACTTC. Translating gives CASSLKFQRTGTQYF. The rearrangement uses TRBV7-3 and TRBJ2-5; tentative D call: TRBD2 (5 bases). CDR3 length: 15 amino acids. With 1 base removed from V and 7 bases from J, the gap between germline ends came to 16 bases. Germline lookup yields CDR1 SGHTA and CDR2 FQGTGA.

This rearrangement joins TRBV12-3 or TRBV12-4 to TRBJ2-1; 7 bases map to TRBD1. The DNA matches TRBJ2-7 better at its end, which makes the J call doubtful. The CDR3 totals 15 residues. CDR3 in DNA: TGTGCCAGCAGATCGACAGGGTGCTCCTACAATGAGCAGTACTTC. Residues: CASRSTGCSYNEQYF.